This T cell receptor beta chain was observed in a study of cytomegalovirus exposure and HLA in healthy donors. It was with 60 Vbeta and 13 Jbeta primers that the PCR ran. Repertoires were generated with immunoSEQ multiplex PCR, while TCRdb's copy carries only in-frame clones and drops some. Among 60,000 to 75,000 clones listed, roughly 69% were seen once. CDR3 length equals 15 residues. Germline lookup yields CDR1 LGHNA and CDR2 YSLEER. V dropped 0 bases and J dropped 2 bases, with 11 bases sitting between them. The sequenced material came from PBMCs. This TCR was sampled from a woman aged 45-59 years in good health and CMV-seronegative. The genes are TRBV4-3 and TRBJ2-7, with D maybe TRBD2 (5 bases). CDR3 nucleotides: TGCGCCAGCAGCCAAGATCCCCTAGCTACCTACGAGCAGTACTTC. This gives the protein CASSQDPLATYEQYF.